This is a list of T cell receptor beta chains from one sample in a study of T cells in Graves' hyperthyroidism and ophthalmopathy. Using its own MiXCR run on the multiplex PCR reads, TCRdb lists one record per CDR3 protein. The table lists about 600,000 distinct CDR3 sequences, around 16% of them singletons. The sequenced material came from blood. Source of these receptors: a woman aged 40 to 49 with Graves' ophthalmopathy. The CDR3 runs from the conserved cysteine through the conserved F or W. The D gene is left open where the match is weak. Size is stated for part of the rows, as once, few or many counts, or as a class when the clone is expanded.

J gene	V gene	D gene	clone size	CDR3 DNA	CDR3 protein
TRBJ2-5	TRBV3-1	TRBD2	many	TGTGCCAGCAGCCAACACGGTAGCGGGAGTCGGGAGACCCAGTACTTC	CASSQHGSGSRETQYF
TRBJ2-7	TRBV2	-	many	TGTGCCAGCAGTTTGGCAGGGGCAACCTACGAGCAGTACTTC	CASSLAGATYEQYF
TRBJ2-1	TRBV11-2	TRBD2	many	TGTGCCAGCAGCTTATTAGCGTACGCGGGAGACTACAATGAGCAGTTCTTC	CASSLLAYAGDYNEQFF
TRBJ1-2	TRBV5-6	TRBD1	few	TGTGCCAGCAGTAGAGGGGACAGGCGATATGGCTACACCTTC	CASSRGDRRYGYTF
TRBJ2-1	TRBV20-1	TRBD2	-	TGCAGTGCTAGCGGGGGAGCGGGGGGCAATGAGCAGTTCTTC	CSASGGAGGNEQFF
TRBJ2-7	TRBV6-2/TRBV6-3	-	-	TGTGCCAGCAGCCGGGACGCGAAATACGAGCAGTACTTC	CASSRDAKYEQYF
TRBJ2-4	TRBV5-1	TRBD1	few	TGCGCCAGCAGCGAAACAGGGGGCAGTGCCAAAAACATTCAGTACTTC	CASSETGGSAKNIQYF
TRBJ1-1	TRBV7-3	-	many	TGTGCCAGCAGCCAAAGGTCGGGTCTAGAAGCTTTCTTT	CASSQRSGLEAFF
TRBJ1-1	TRBV19	-	-	TGTGCCAGTATCTACAGGGCAGATACCCCCACTGAAGCTTTCTTT	CASIYRADTPTEAFF
TRBJ1-5	TRBV28	TRBD1	once	TGTGCCAGCAGCGAGGACAGGGATTCCCATAGCAATCAGCCCCAGCATTTT	CASSEDRDSHSNQPQHF
TRBJ2-1	TRBV5-8	TRBD1	-	TGTGCCAGCAGCACAAGGGGTCAGGGACAGGGATCCTTCAATGAGCAGTTCTTC	CASSTRGQGQGSFNEQFF
TRBJ2-5	TRBV5-5	-	-	TGTGCCAGCAGCACCGTGGACTACACGAAAGAGACCCAGTACTTC	CASSTVDYTKETQYF
TRBJ1-2	TRBV2	TRBD1	few	TGTGCCAGCAGTCCCACCGGGACAGGAGTTAACTATGGCTACACCTTC	CASSPTGTGVNYGYTF
TRBJ2-7	TRBV12-3/TRBV12-4	TRBD1	many	TGTGCCAGCAGTTTGGGACAGGGGTTCGAGCAGTACTTC	CASSLGQGFEQYF
TRBJ2-5	TRBV7-9	-	-	TGTGCCAGCAGCTCCCAAACAGAGACCCAGTACTTC	CASSSQTETQYF
TRBJ1-1	TRBV28	TRBD1	-	TGTGCCAGCAGTCGGGGACAGGTTGACCCAACTGAAGCTTTCTTT	CASSRGQVDPTEAFF
TRBJ1-1	TRBV28	-	many	TGTGCCAGCAGTTCTTCCGGGCCCCTGGGAACTGAAGCTTTCTTT	CASSSSGPLGTEAFF
TRBJ2-1	TRBV6-2/TRBV6-3	-	-	TGTGCCAGCAGTTATGACCTGGGACCAGGGCTGAGATTCTTC	CASSYDLGPGLRFF
TRBJ2-5	TRBV12-3/TRBV12-4	TRBD2	many	TGTGCCAGCAGCGAAACGACAGCGGGGGCGCTGGGGGCAAAAGAGACCCAGTACTTC	CASSETTAGALGAKETQYF
TRBJ2-2	TRBV2	-	-	TGTGCCAGCAGTGGTGTTTCGAACACCGGGGAGCTGTTTTTT	CASSGVSNTGELFF
TRBJ1-6	TRBV28	TRBD1	many	TGTGCCAGCATTCTTACCAGGGGGCAAAATTCACCCCTCCACTTT	CASILTRGQNSPLHF
TRBJ1-4	TRBV6-1	TRBD1	many	TGTGCCAGCGCGGACAGGGTGGGAAAGGAAAAACTGTTTTTT	CASADRVGKEKLFF
TRBJ1-1	TRBV5-1	-	few	TGCGCCAGCAGTGGAGACAGGACCTACACTGAAGCTTTCTTT	CASSGDRTYTEAFF
TRBJ2-1	TRBV12-3/TRBV12-4	-	-	TGTGCCAGCAGTTTCAGTCCGCCGGCGCACAATGAGCAGTTCTTC	CASSFSPPAHNEQFF
TRBJ2-6	TRBV2	-	many	TGTGCCACCATGGCGGGGTCCTCTGGGGCCAACGTCCTGACTTTC	CATMAGSSGANVLTF
TRBJ2-1	TRBV11-2	TRBD2	many	TGTGCCAGCAGCTTCGGTGGGAGGGCCTCCGATGAGCAGTTCTTC	CASSFGGRASDEQFF
TRBJ2-1	TRBV29-1	-	-	TGCAGCGTTATGCCCTGGGTGAGCTCCTACAATGAGCAGTTCTTC	CSVMPWVSSYNEQFF
TRBJ1-1	TRBV5-1	TRBD1	many	TGCGCCAGCAGCTTTGGCGAGGGGGCAGCTTTCTTT	CASSFGEGAAFF
TRBJ2-7	TRBV18	TRBD2	many	TGTGCCAGCTCACCAACTAGCGGACCAAGCTCCTACGAGCAGTACTTC	CASSPTSGPSSYEQYF
TRBJ2-7	TRBV10-3	-	-	TGTGCCATCAGGGGGTCCTTGGTGGGTGAGCAGTACTTC	CAIRGSLVGEQYF
TRBJ2-1	TRBV11-2	TRBD1	many	TGTGCCAGCAGCCAGGGACAGCAGGATGAGCAGTTCTTC	CASSQGQQDEQFF
TRBJ2-3	TRBV6-1	TRBD2	few	TGTGCCAGCAGTTCGCCCCGACTAGCGGGGGGACAAGATACGCAGTATTTT	CASSSPRLAGGQDTQYF
TRBJ1-2	TRBV6-1	-	-	TGTGCCAGCTTTTCCGCCGGGGGGGTATATGGCTACACCTTC	CASFSAGGVYGYTF
TRBJ1-2	TRBV2	TRBD1	many	TGTGCCAGCAGGGACAGGGAAGACTATGGCTACACCTTC	CASRDREDYGYTF
TRBJ1-2	TRBV2	-	many	TGTGCCAGCAGTGCGTTAGGGACCGGTAACTATGGCTACACCTTC	CASSALGTGNYGYTF
TRBJ2-7	TRBV5-1	-	-	TGCGCCAGCAGCTCCATTTCTTCCACCGGCGAGCAGTACTTC	CASSSISSTGEQYF
TRBJ2-2	TRBV6-2/TRBV6-3	-	-	TGTGCCAGCAGACGGGCCCTAGCGAACACCGGGGAGCTGTTTTTT	CASRRALANTGELFF
TRBJ2-7	TRBV5-6	-	few	TGTGCCAGCAGCAGGTTGACCTACGAGCAGTACTTC	CASSRLTYEQYF
TRBJ2-2	TRBV3-1	-	many	TGTGCCAGCAGCCGCGGAGGCAACACCGGGGAGCTGTTTTTT	CASSRGGNTGELFF
TRBJ1-4	TRBV11-2	-	many	TGTGCCAGCAGCTTAGGACTCGGTTCGAATTATAATGAAAAACTGTTTTTT	CASSLGLGSNYNEKLFF